This record concerns one T cell receptor (beta chain) sequence. The antigen remains unidentified. Average productive template count per sample was about 44,000. Produced via immunoSEQ multiplex PCR; TCRdb's table is partial and in-frame only. This table has approximately 45,000 clones, roughly three quarters appearing once. This specimen comes from a study of STAT3 mutations in large granular lymphocyte leukemia. Study results and caveats: In about 35% of the 18 patients, new TCR clonotypes emerged after therapy. In T-cell large granular lymphocyte leukemia, about half of patients showed multiple immunodominant subclonotypes. Differing intervals and regimens complicate linking therapy response to clone burden.

This CDR3 contains 13 residues. V dropped 5 bases and J dropped 8 bases, with 16 bases sitting between them. Germline values: CDR1 SGHNT, CDR2 YYREEE (reference sequence). The V call is TRBV5-4, the J call TRBJ1-1, with D unclear. The sample was PBMCs. The sequence came from a human donor with T large granular lymphocyte leukemia. Some clones in this sample may be carry-over from other donors' samples. CDR3 region: CASRRGPLEEAFF. In DNA form, the CDR3 reads TGTGCCAGCAGACGTGGACCGTTAGAGGAAGCTTTCTTT.